The 7 T cell receptor beta chains reported below all come from one sample, sequenced in a study of response to subunit inactivated influenza vaccine. TCRdb re-called the RT-PCR reads with MiXCR, one entry per CDR3 protein. The sample carries over 750,000 distinct CDR3 sequences, over 20% recorded once. The sequenced sample was PBMCs from blood, obtained about 5 days after vaccination. All receptors derive from a middle-aged man who received an inactivated influenza vaccine.

J is TRBJ1-2 and V is TRBV7-2; TRBD1 matches at 7 bases. Germline V CDR1 and CDR2: SGHTA, FQGNSA. V lost 2 bases and J lost 0; bases outside the gene matches: 3. This CDR3 region has 15 residues. The CDR3 sequence is CASSLTGTANYGYTF. The CDR3 bases are TGTGCCAGCAGCTTAACCGGGACAGCTAACTATGGCTACACCTTC.

This clonotype occurred a few times. The V and J genes are TRBV20-1 and TRBJ2-7, with D possibly TRBD2 on 6 matching bases. V shed 3 bases and J shed 1 base, with 16 bases lying between them. CDR1 is DFQATT and CDR2 is SNEGSKA in the germline V gene (reference sequence). The CDR3 loop spans 15 amino acids. The CDR3 is CSASAGGAASYEQYF. CDR3 coding DNA: TGCAGTGCTAGTGCAGGCGGGGCCGCTTCCTACGAGCAGTACTTC.

This chain links TRBV28 with TRBJ2-3; D could derive from TRBD1 or TRBD2 (5 bases each). The CDR3 has 15 amino acids. Trimming took off 2 bases at V and 6 bases at J, with 15 bases between the two ends. Germline V CDR1 and CDR2: MDHEN, SYDVKM. CDR3 sequence (DNA): TGTGCCAGCAGTTTAAACGTGGGGGTCGTGGATACGCAGTATTTT. Its translation is CASSLNVGVVDTQYF.

This clonotype was seen many times. J is TRBJ2-1 and V is TRBV24-1; perhaps TRBD2 as D (6 bases). CDR1 KGHDR and CDR2 SFDVKD come from the germline V gene. Deletions cut 3 bases from V and 1 base from J, with 15 bases between. This CDR3 has 17 residues. CDR3 bases: TGTGCCACCAGTGATGCGGGCGGGACGGGATCCTACAATGAGCAGTTCTTC. Protein product: CATSDAGGTGSYNEQFF.

Ten or more counts support this clonotype. This chain links TRBV6-2 or TRBV6-3 with TRBJ2-2; TRBD1 is a possible D gene (5 bases). The ends were cut back, 1 base at V and 4 bases at J, with 7 bases in the middle. This CDR3 is 14 amino acids long. The V gene's germline CDR1 is MNHEY and CDR2 SVGEGT. This chain's CDR3 is CASSYWQGTGELFF. The CDR3 coding sequence is TGTGCCAGCAGTTACTGGCAGGGCACCGGGGAGCTGTTTTTT.

In its sample, this clonotype was seen a few times. The genes are TRBV20-1 and TRBJ1-5, with 7 bases matching TRBD1. Unmatched junction bases numbered 9, after V lost 6 bases and J lost 4 bases. Germline CDR1 reads DFQATT; CDR2 reads SNEGSKA (reference sequence). This CDR3 is 14 amino acids long. CDR3 in DNA: TGCAGTGCAAGTCCCGGGACAGCTAATCAGCCCCAGCATTTT. Its translation is CSASPGTANQPQHF.

The table lists this clonotype with many counts. The V call is TRBV11-2, the J call TRBJ2-2; the D gene is possibly TRBD1 (5 bases). Germline CDR1 is SGHAT and CDR2 is FQNNGV. The CDR3 is 14 amino acids. V dropped 1 base and J dropped 10 bases, with 13 bases sitting between them. The CDR3 loop is CASSLVLRALELFF. CDR3 nucleotide sequence: TGTGCCAGCAGCTTAGTCCTCAGGGCCTTGGAGCTGTTTTTT.